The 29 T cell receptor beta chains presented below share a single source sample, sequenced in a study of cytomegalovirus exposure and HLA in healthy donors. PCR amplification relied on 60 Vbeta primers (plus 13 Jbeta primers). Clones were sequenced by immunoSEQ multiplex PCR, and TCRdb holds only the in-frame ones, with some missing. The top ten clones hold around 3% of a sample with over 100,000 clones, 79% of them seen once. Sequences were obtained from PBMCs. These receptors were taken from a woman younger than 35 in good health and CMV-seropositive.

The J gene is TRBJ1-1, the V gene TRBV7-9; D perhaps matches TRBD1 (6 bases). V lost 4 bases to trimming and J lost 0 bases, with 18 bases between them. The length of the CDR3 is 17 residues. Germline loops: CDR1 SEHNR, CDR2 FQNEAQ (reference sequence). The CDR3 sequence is CASSSDRWAAVNTEAFF. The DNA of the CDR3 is TGTGCCAGCAGCTCCGACAGGTGGGCCGCGGTGAACACTGAAGCTTTCTTT.

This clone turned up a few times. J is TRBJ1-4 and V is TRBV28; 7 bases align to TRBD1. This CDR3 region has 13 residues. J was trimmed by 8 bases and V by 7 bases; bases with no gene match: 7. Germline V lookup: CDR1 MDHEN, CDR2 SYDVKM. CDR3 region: CASTQGVREKLFF. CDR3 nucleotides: TGTGCCAGCACCCAGGGGGTTCGGGAAAAACTGTTTTTT.

Written as DNA, the CDR3 is TGTGCCAGCAGCCCGTCGGACAGAGTCAACGAGCAGTACTTC. Its protein product is CASSPSDRVNEQYF. The chain links TRBV7-9 to TRBJ2-7, with D tentatively TRBD1 (6 bases). The V gene lost 5 bases and the J gene lost 5 bases, with 16 bases spanning the gap. CDR1 is SEHNR and CDR2 is FQNEAQ in the germline V gene (reference sequence). The CDR3 contains 14 residues.

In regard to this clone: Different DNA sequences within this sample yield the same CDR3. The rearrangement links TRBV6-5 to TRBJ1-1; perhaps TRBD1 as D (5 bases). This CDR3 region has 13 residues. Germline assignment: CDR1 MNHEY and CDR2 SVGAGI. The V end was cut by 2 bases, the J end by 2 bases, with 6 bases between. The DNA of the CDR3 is TGTGCCAGCAGTTACAGGGGAAACACTGAAGCTTTCTTT. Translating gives CASSYRGNTEAFF.

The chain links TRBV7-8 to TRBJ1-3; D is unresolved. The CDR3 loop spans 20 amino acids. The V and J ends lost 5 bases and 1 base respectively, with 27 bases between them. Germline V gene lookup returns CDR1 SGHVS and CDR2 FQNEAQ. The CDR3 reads CASSTTTWQNVPLSGNTIYF. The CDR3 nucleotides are TGTGCCAGCAGCACAACGACATGGCAGAACGTGCCACTTTCTGGAAACACCATATATTTT.

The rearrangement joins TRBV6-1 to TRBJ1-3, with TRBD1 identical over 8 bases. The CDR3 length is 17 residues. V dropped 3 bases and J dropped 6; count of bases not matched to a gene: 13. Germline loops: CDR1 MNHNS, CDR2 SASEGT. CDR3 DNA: TGTGCCAGCAGTGATACCGCCTACGGACAGGGAGAAAACACCATATATTTT. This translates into CASSDTAYGQGENTIYF.

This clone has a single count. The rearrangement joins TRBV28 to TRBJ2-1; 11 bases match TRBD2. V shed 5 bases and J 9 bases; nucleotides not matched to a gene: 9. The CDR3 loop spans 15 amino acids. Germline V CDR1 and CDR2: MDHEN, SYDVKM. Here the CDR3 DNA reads TGTGCCAGCAGTCTCACTAGCGGGAGTATTGGTGAGCAGTTCTTC. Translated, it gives CASSLTSGSIGEQFF. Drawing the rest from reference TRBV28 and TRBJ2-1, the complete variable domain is DVKVTQSSRYLVKRTGEKVFLECVQDMDHENMFWYRQDPGLGLRLIYFSYDVKMKEKGDIPEGYSVSREKKERFSLILESASTNQTSMYLCASSLTSGSIGEQFFGPGTRLTVL.

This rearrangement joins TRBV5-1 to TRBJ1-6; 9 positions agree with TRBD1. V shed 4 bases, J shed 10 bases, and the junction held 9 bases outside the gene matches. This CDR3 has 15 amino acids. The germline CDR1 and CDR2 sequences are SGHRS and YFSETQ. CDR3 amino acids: CASSPGQGLFSPLHF. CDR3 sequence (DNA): TGCGCCAGCAGCCCGGGACAGGGCCTATTCTCACCCCTCCACTTT.

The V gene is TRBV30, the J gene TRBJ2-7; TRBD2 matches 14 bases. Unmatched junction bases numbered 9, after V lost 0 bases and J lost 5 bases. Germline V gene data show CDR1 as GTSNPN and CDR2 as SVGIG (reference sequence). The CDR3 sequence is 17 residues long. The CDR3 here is CAWSVPVTSGRADEQYF. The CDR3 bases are TGTGCCTGGAGTGTACCGGTGACTAGCGGGAGGGCCGACGAGCAGTACTTC.

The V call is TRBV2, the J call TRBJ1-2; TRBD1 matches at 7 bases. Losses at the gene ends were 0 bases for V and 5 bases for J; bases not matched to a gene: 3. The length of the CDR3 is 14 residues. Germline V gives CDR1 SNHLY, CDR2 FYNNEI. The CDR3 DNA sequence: TGTGCCAGCAGTGAAGCGCGCAGGGGGTATGGCTACACCTTC. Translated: CASSEARRGYGYTF.

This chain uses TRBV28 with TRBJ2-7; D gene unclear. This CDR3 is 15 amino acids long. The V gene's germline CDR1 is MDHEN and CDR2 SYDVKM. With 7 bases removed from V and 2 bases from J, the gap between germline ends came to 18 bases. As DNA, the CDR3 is TGTGCCAGCACCCCCCTACTCCAAAGAACCTACGAGCAGTACTTC. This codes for CASTPLLQRTYEQYF. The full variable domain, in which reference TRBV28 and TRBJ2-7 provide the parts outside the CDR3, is DVKVTQSSRYLVKRTGEKVFLECVQDMDHENMFWYRQDPGLGLRLIYFSYDVKMKEKGDIPEGYSVSREKKERFSLILESASTNQTSMYLCASTPLLQRTYEQYFGPGTRLTVT.

CDR3 protein: CASSPGLAGGPGTQYF. DNA for the CDR3: TGTGCCAGCAGCCCAGGACTAGCGGGAGGGCCGGGTACGCAGTATTTT. V usage is TRBV5-6 and J usage is TRBJ2-3, with TRBD2 identical over 15 bases. Germline CDR1 and CDR2: SGHDT and YYEEEE. The J segment lost 8 bases and the V segment lost 4 bases, leaving 8 bases of the junction unmatched. The CDR3 loop spans 16 amino acids.

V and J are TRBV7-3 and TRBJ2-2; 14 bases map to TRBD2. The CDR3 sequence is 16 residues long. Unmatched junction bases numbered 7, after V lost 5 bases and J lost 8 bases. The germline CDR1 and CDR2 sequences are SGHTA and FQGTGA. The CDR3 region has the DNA TGTGCCAGCAGCCGTGGGACTAGCGGGAGTGGTGGGGAGCTGTTTTTT. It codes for CASSRGTSGSGGELFF.

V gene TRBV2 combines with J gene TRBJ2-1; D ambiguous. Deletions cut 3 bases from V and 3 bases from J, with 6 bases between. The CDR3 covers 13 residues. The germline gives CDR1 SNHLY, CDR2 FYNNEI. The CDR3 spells CASSDLFYNEQFF. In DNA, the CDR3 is TGTGCCAGCAGTGATCTATTCTACAATGAGCAGTTCTTC.

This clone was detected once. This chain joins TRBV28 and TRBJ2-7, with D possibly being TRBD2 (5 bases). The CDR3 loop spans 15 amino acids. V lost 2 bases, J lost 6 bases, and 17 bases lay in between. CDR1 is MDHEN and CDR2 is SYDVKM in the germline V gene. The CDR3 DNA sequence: TGTGCCAGCAGTTTAGGCACAACACTAGGGTCCGAGCAGTACTTC. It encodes CASSLGTTLGSEQYF.

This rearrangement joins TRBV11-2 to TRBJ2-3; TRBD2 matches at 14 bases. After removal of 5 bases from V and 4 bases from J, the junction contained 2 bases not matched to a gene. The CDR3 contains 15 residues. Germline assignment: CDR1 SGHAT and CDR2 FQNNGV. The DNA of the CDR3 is TGTGCCAGCAGCCCGACTAGCGGGAGGGCAGATACGCAGTATTTT. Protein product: CASSPTSGRADTQYF. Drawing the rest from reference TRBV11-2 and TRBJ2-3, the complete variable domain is EAGVAQSPRYKIIEKRQSVAFWCNPISGHATLYWYQQILGQGPKLLIQFQNNGVVDDSQLPKDRFSAERLKGVDSTLKIQPAKLEDSAVYLCASSPTSGRADTQYFGPGTRLTVL.

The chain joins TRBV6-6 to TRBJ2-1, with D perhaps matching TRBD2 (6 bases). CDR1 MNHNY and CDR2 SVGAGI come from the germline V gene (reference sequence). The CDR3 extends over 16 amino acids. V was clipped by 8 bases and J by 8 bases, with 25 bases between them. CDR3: CASFRSSREIGDEQFF. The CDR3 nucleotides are TGTGCCAGCTTCCGATCCTCACGGGAGATCGGGGATGAGCAGTTCTTC.

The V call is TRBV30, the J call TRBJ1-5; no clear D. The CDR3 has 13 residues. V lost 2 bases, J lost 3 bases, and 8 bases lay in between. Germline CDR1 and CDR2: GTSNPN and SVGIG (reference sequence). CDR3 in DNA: TGTGCCTGGAGTCTGGCTCTCAATCAGCCCCAGCATTTT. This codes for CAWSLALNQPQHF.

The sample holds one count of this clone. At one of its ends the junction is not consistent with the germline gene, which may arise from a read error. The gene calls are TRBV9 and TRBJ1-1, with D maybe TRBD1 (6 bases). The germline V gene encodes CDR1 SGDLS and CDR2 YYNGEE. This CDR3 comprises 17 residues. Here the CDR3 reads CVSSVATKGGGDTEAFF. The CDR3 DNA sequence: TGTGTCAGCAGCGTAGCTACCAAGGGAGGGGGGGACACTGAAGCTTTCTTT.

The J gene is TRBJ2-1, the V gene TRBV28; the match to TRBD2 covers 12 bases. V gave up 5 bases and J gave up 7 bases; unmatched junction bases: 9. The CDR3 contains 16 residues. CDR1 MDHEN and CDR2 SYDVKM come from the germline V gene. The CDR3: CASSQEGGLAGNEQFF. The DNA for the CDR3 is TGTGCCAGCAGTCAGGAGGGGGGACTAGCGGGTAATGAGCAGTTCTTC.

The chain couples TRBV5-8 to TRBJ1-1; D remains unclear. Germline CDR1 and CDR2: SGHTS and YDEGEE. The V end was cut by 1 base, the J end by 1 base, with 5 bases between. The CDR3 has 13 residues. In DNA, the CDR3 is TGTGCCAGCAGCTTGACGGGGAACACTGAAGCTTTCTTT. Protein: CASSLTGNTEAFF.

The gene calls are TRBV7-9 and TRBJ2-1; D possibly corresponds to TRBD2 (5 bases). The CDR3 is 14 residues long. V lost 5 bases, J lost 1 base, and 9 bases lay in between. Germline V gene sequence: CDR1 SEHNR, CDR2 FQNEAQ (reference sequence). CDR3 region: CASSRAASYNEQFF. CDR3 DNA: TGTGCCAGCAGCCGAGCGGCTTCCTACAATGAGCAGTTCTTC.

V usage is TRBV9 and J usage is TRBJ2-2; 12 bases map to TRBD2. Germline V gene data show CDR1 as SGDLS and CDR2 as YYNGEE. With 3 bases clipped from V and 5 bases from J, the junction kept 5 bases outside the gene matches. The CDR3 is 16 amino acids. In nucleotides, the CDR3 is TGTGCCAGCAGCGCTAGCGGGAGGGCCTGGACCGGGGAGCTGTTTTTT. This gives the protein CASSASGRAWTGELFF.

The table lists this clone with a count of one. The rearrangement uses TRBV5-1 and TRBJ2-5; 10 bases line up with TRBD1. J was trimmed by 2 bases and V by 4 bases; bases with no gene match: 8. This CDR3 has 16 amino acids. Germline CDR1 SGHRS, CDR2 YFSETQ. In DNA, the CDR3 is TGCGCCAGCAGCACGGGGACAGGGGACGGGCAAGAGACCCAGTACTTC. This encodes CASSTGTGDGQETQYF.

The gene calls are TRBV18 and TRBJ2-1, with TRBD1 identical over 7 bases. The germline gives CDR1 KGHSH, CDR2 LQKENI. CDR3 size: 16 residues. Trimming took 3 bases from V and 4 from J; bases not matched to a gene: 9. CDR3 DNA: TGTGCCAGCTCACCCCGACAGGGAGAAGTGTACAATGAGCAGTTCTTC. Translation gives CASSPRQGEVYNEQFF.

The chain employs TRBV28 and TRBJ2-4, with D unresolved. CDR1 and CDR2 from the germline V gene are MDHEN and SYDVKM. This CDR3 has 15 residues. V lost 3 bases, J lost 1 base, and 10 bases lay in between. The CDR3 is CASSFQDAAKNIQYF. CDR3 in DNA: TGTGCCAGCAGTTTTCAGGATGCCGCCAAAAACATTCAGTACTTC.

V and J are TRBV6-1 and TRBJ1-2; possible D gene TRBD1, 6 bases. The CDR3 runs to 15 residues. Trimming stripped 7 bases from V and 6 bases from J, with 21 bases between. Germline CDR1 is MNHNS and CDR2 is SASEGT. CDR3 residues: CASTPGLGGWDGYTF. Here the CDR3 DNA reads TGTGCCAGCACCCCGGGGTTAGGGGGATGGGATGGCTACACCTTC.

CDR3 residues: CASSLDEETQYF. The CDR3 nucleotides read TGCGCCAGCAGCTTGGACGAGGAGACCCAGTACTTC. The rearrangement uses TRBV5-1 and TRBJ2-5, with no clear D. CDR1 SGHRS and CDR2 YFSETQ come from the germline V gene. The ends were cut back, 0 bases at V and 5 bases at J, with 5 bases in the middle. This CDR3 contains 12 residues.

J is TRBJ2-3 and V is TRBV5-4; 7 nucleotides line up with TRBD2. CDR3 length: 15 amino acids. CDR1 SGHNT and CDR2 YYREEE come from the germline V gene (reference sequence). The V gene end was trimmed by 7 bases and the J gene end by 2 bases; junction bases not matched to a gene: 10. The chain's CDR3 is CASPPPSGSTDTQYF. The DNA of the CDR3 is TGTGCCAGCCCTCCCCCTAGCGGATCCACAGATACGCAGTATTTT.